The 27 T cell receptor beta chains in this list originate from one sample, sequenced in a study of blood T cells in healthy people across ages. A sample-barcoded 5' primer and a J-beta primer mix were used in a second PCR of about 7 to 12 cycles. Via MiXCR, TCRdb re-called the 5' RACE reads, giving one row per CDR3 protein. The profile shows about 970,000 distinct CDR3 sequences, roughly 51% of them singletons. Sequenced input: blood. The receptor set was obtained from a woman in her fifties or sixties in good health.

The rearrangement uses TRBV20-1 and TRBJ2-5; 8 bases match TRBD2. The J call is doubtful: the DNA matches TRBJ2-7 better. The V gene's germline CDR1 is DFQATT and CDR2 SNEGSKA (reference sequence). The CDR3 has 16 amino acids. CDR3 nucleotide sequence: TGCAGTGCTAGAGAGACTAGCGCCCAAGTGCTTTACGAGCAGTACTTC. Translated, it gives CSARETSAQVLYEQYF.

The chain employs TRBV4-2 and TRBJ2-3, with TRBD2 matching over 8 bases. J lost 4 bases, V lost 0 bases, and 9 bases had no gene match. The CDR3 is 17 amino acids. CDR1 LGHNA and CDR2 YNFKEQ come from the germline V gene. CDR3 protein: CASSQELERELSDTQYF. Written as DNA, the CDR3 is TGTGCCAGCAGCCAAGAGTTAGAGCGGGAGTTGTCAGATACGCAGTATTTT.

The chain employs TRBV25-1 and TRBJ2-6; no clear D gene. The germline V and J ends were trimmed by 4 bases and 4 bases, with 8 bases remaining between them. There are 14 residues in the CDR3. CDR1 is MGHDK, CDR2 SYGVNS, per germline. CDR3 protein: CASSGPRGANVLTF. CDR3 DNA sequence: TGTGCCAGCAGTGGCCCTCGCGGGGCCAACGTCCTGACTTTC.

This clonotype was seen only once. The chain links TRBV5-1 to TRBJ1-1; TRBD1 matches 11 bases. With 8 bases clipped from V and 6 bases from J, the junction kept 3 bases outside the gene matches. Germline V gene lookup returns CDR1 SGHRS and CDR2 YFSETQ. This CDR3 spans 12 amino acids. The CDR3 nucleotides are TGCGCCAGTATGGGACAGGGGGCTGAAGCTTTCTTT. Its translation: CASMGQGAEAFF.

The rearrangement joins TRBV9 to TRBJ2-3, with 7 bases matching TRBD1. CDR3 length: 16 residues. J lost 2 bases, V lost 1 base, and 7 bases had no gene match. Germline CDR1 is SGDLS and CDR2 is YYNGEE. CDR3 DNA sequence: TGTGCCAGCAGCGTACAGGGGGATCCCCTCACAGATACGCAGTATTTT. Its protein product is CASSVQGDPLTDTQYF.

The chain couples TRBV2 to TRBJ2-7; TRBD2 might be the D (6 bases). The DNA end is more similar to TRBJ2-5, so the J call may be wrong. The CDR3 has 13 amino acids. In germline, CDR1 is SNHLY, CDR2 FYNNEI. The chain's CDR3 is CASSEPAGETQYF. DNA of the CDR3: TGTGCCAGCAGTGAGCCAGCGGGCGAGACCCAGTACTTC.

V gene TRBV20-1 combines with J gene TRBJ2-7; TRBD1 or TRBD2 may be the D gene (6 bases each). CDR3 size: 15 residues. Germline CDR1 DFQATT, CDR2 SNEGSKA (reference sequence). The V gene lost 2 bases and the J gene lost 7 bases, with 21 bases spanning the gap. DNA of the CDR3: TGCAGTGCTAGAAAGGCAGGCAGGGGAGGTCCGGAGCAGTACTTC. Amino acids: CSARKAGRGGPEQYF.

To note about this clonotype: A read error may be the cause here, since a much bigger clone is one base away. The CDR3 spells CASSQGSSGANVLTF. The CDR3 coding sequence is TGTGCCAGCAGCCAGGGGAGCTCTGGGGCCAACGTCCTGACTTTC. The V call is TRBV3-1, the J call TRBJ2-6, with D possibly being TRBD2 (5 bases). Germline V gives CDR1 LGHDT, CDR2 YNNKEL (reference sequence). There are 15 residues in the CDR3. Trimming removed 3 bases from V and 0 bases from J, with 6 bases in between.

The CDR3: CSATKLAGAYNEQFF. In DNA, the CDR3 is TGCAGTGCAACAAAGCTAGCGGGAGCCTACAATGAGCAGTTCTTC. V and J are TRBV20-1 and TRBJ2-1; 10 positions agree with TRBD2. The CDR3 runs to 15 residues. The ends lost 6 bases at V and 2 bases at J; junction bases unmatched: 7. Germline V gene lookup returns CDR1 DFQATT and CDR2 SNEGSKA (reference sequence).

This rearrangement joins TRBV11-2 to TRBJ2-3; no clear D gene. Between the trimmed V and J ends, which lost 0 bases and 1 base, there was a span of 11 bases. The germline V gene has CDR1 SGHAT and CDR2 FQNNGV. The CDR3 runs 16 residues. For the CDR3, the DNA is TGTGCCAGCAGCTTAGAGGGTTTCCCTCGCACAGATACGCAGTATTTT. Amino acids: CASSLEGFPRTDTQYF.

This clonotype was counted once. The rearrangement links TRBV11-2 to TRBJ2-3; 12 positions match TRBD2. This CDR3 spans 16 amino acids. The V segment lost 5 bases and the J segment 3 bases; nucleotides outside the gene matches: 6. In germline, CDR1 is SGHAT, CDR2 FQNNGV. CDR3 protein: CASSPQLAGGTDTQYF. The CDR3 nucleotides read TGTGCCAGCAGCCCTCAACTAGCGGGAGGTACAGATACGCAGTATTTT.

The V call is TRBV14, the J call TRBJ2-7; 9 bases fit TRBD2. V trimming: 1 base; J trimming: 3 bases; junction bases outside the gene matches: 7. This CDR3 contains 16 residues. CDR1 is SGHDN and CDR2 is FVKESK in the germline V gene. DNA for the CDR3: TGTGCCAGCAGCCAAGTGCGGCGGGGGGGCTACTACGAGCAGTACTTC. Translated, it gives CASSQVRRGGYYEQYF.

V and J are TRBV6-6 and TRBJ2-5; a weak D match, TRBD2 (6 bases). Trimming cost V 6 bases and J 3 bases, with 11 bases left between them. Germline assignment: CDR1 MNHNY and CDR2 SVGAGI (reference sequence). The CDR3 totals 13 residues. The CDR3 loop is CASRPGGEETQYF. CDR3 nucleotides: TGTGCCAGCAGACCCGGGGGAGAAGAGACCCAGTACTTC.

This clonotype was detected a few times. This chain connects TRBV28 to TRBJ1-5; 7 bases agree with TRBD1. Germline CDR1 and CDR2: MDHEN and SYDVKM. The junction had 1 base not matched to a gene; V was cut back by 11 bases and J by 0 bases. This CDR3 is 12 amino acids long. The CDR3 sequence: CAGQDSNQPQHF. The CDR3 region has the DNA TGTGCCGGACAGGATAGCAATCAGCCCCAGCATTTT.

The V gene is TRBV7-9, the J gene TRBJ2-6; D is possibly TRBD1 (5 bases). This CDR3 spans 17 amino acids. V dropped 10 bases and J dropped 0 bases, with 19 bases sitting between them. The germline CDR1 and CDR2 sequences are SEHNR and FQNEAQ (reference sequence). DNA for the CDR3: TGTGCCATCCCACAGGAAGGATACTCCTCTGGGGCCAACGTCCTGACTTTC. Translated, it gives CAIPQEGYSSGANVLTF.

This clonotype was recorded once. One junction end does not reproduce the germline sequence, and a read error may be involved. The J gene is TRBJ1-5, the V gene TRBV4-1, with 7 bases matching TRBD1. Germline assignment: CDR1 MGHRA and CDR2 YSYEKL. CDR3 length: 15 amino acids. The CDR3 nucleotides are TGCGCCAGCGGCCATTACGACAGGGTGGGCCAGCCCCAGCATTTT. Its protein product is CASGHYDRVGQPQHF.

This clonotype was counted a few times. V gene TRBV7-2 combines with J gene TRBJ1-2, with 9 bases that match TRBD1. This CDR3 is built from 13 residues. Germline V gene lookup returns CDR1 SGHTA and CDR2 FQGNSA. V shed 5 bases, J shed 6 bases, and the junction held 4 bases outside the gene matches. Here the CDR3 DNA reads TGTGCCAGCAGCCGTCGGGACAGGGATGGCTACACCTTC. This codes for CASSRRDRDGYTF.

Points on this clonotype: A much larger clone sits a single nucleotide away, making a read error possible. The chain uses TRBV7-2 and TRBJ2-3; D perhaps matches TRBD1 (5 bases). Germline CDR1 SGHTA, CDR2 FQGNSA. The CDR3 has 14 residues. The CDR3 region has the DNA TGTGCCAGCAGCTTAGCGGGAATCACAGGTACGCAGTATTTT. As protein: CASSLAGITGTQYF.

This chain links TRBV20-1 with TRBJ2-4, with TRBD2 identical over 14 bases. The J call is doubtful: the DNA matches TRBJ2-7 better. Germline assignment: CDR1 DFQATT and CDR2 SNEGSKA (reference sequence). This CDR3 has 14 amino acids. This CDR3 is CSASRLAGGIEQYF. CDR3 DNA sequence: TGCAGTGCTAGCCGACTAGCGGGAGGGATCGAGCAGTACTTC.

This clonotype turned up a few times. V is TRBV7-2 and J is TRBJ2-3; D is possibly TRBD2 (6 bases). Trimming stripped 6 bases from V and 9 bases from J, with 13 bases between. The germline V gene has CDR1 SGHTA and CDR2 FQGNSA. This CDR3 region has 12 residues. CDR3 coding DNA: TGTGCCAGCAGTTCCTGGGAGGCCACGCAGTATTTT. Encoded protein: CASSSWEATQYF.

This chain connects TRBV29-1 to TRBJ1-2; D is undetermined. Germline V CDR1 and CDR2: SQVTM, ANQGSEA. CDR3 length equals 14 residues. Trimming shortened V by 1 base and J by 0 bases, and 9 bases separated the two germline ends. The CDR3 nucleotides are TGCAGCGTTGAAGGGGGAGATACTAACTATGGCTACACCTTC. Translation: CSVEGGDTNYGYTF.

There are a few counts of this clonotype. This sequence joins TRBV15 and TRBJ2-1; weak D call: TRBD1 (5 bases). The V and J ends lost 1 base and 6 bases respectively, with 7 bases between them. The CDR3 is 13 residues long. Germline CDR1 is LNHNV and CDR2 is YYDKDF (reference sequence). The CDR3, as DNA: TGTGCCACCAGCAGAGCAGGGTTCAATGAGCAGTTCTTC. It codes for CATSRAGFNEQFF.

This clonotype has just a few counts. The chain combines TRBV7-2 with TRBJ2-1; the D is unclear. Germline lookup yields CDR1 SGHTA and CDR2 FQGNSA. Trimming pared 2 bases from V and 0 bases from J, leaving 5 bases between. The CDR3 is 14 residues long. Written as DNA, the CDR3 is TGTGCCAGCAGCTTAACGACCTCCTACAATGAGCAGTTCTTC. This translates into CASSLTTSYNEQFF.

V gene TRBV3-1 combines with J gene TRBJ2-3, with 8 nucleotides matching TRBD1. The ends lost 1 base at V and 5 bases at J; junction bases unmatched: 5. The CDR3 is 15 residues long. In germline, CDR1 is LGHDT, CDR2 YNNKEL (reference sequence). CDR3 sequence: CASSQGTGRRDTQYF. In DNA form, the CDR3 reads TGTGCCAGCAGCCAAGGGACAGGGAGGCGAGATACGCAGTATTTT.

The chain has TRBV20-1 and TRBJ2-7; the match to TRBD2 covers 9 bases. CDR3 length: 15 amino acids. Per germline, CDR1 DFQATT and CDR2 SNEGSKA (reference sequence). V shed 6 bases, J shed 3 bases, and the junction held 12 bases outside the gene matches. CDR3 loop: CSARKLAGRYYEQYF. The CDR3 nucleotides are TGCAGTGCCAGGAAACTAGCGGGTCGATACTACGAGCAGTACTTC.

Turning to this clonotype: A much larger clone differs from this one at a single base, so this may be a read error. The chain has TRBV4-1 and TRBJ2-5, with 7 bases aligning to TRBD1. J gave up 3 bases and V 4 bases, and 8 bases lay outside the gene matches. Germline CDR1 reads MGHRA; CDR2 reads YSYEKL. The CDR3 has 15 amino acids. Written as DNA, the CDR3 is TGCGCCAGCAGCCTCGCCGGGACAGCCAAAGAGACCCAGTACTTC. It encodes CASSLAGTAKETQYF.

This rearrangement joins TRBV28 to TRBJ1-5, with D hard to call. The CDR3 is 13 amino acids. Trimming removed 7 bases from V and 3 bases from J, with 10 bases in between. In germline, CDR1 is MDHEN, CDR2 SYDVKM. The CDR3 DNA reads as TGTGCCAGCACGGCCTTCCTCAATCAGCCCCAGCATTTT. It codes for CASTAFLNQPQHF.